Listed here are 23 T cell receptor beta chains from one sample, sequenced in a study of T cell clonality in common variable immunodeficiency. The repertoire was sequenced with immunoSEQ multiplex PCR; TCRdb's copy has only in-frame clones and lacks some. This sample has 35,000 to 45,000 clones and no singletons, with roughly 3.5% in the ten largest. The sample consisted of peripheral blood mononuclear cells. The receptor set was obtained from a person between 18 and 69 years old in good health.

Remarks on this clone: The sequenced fragment ends 3 residues before the CDR3 boundary, so the rest is inferred from the germline J gene. The chain has TRBV2 and TRBJ2-7; D is ambiguous. V dropped 9 bases and J dropped 0 bases, with 18 bases sitting between them. CDR1 is SNHLY and CDR2 is FYNNEI in the germline V gene. The CDR3 is 15 amino acids. The covered CDR3 bases are TGTGCCAGTAAAAGTATCTCCCAAGGCTCCTACGAG. This sequence encodes CASKSISQGSYE. The full-length CDR3 reads as CASKSISQGSYEQYF.

This clone was recorded at least ten times. The covered CDR3 bases are TGTGCCAGCTCACAGGGGCAGAGGTGGAGGGACAACGATAATTCACCC. This codes for CASSQGQRWRDNDNSP. The full CDR3 protein reads CASSQGQRWRDNDNSPLHF. The chain links TRBV18 to TRBJ1-6; TRBD1 might be the D (6 bases). The read terminates 3 residues before the CDR3 end, so the remaining end is supplied by the germline J gene. The germline CDR1 and CDR2 sequences are KGHSH and LQKENI. The CDR3 runs to 19 residues. The V end was cut by 4 bases, the J end by 5 bases, with 24 bases between.

This clone came up many times. The DNA ends 3 residues before the CDR3 does, and the rest of the CDR3 is filled in from the germline J gene. The rearrangement joins TRBV20-1 to TRBJ1-5; 9 nucleotides agree with TRBD1. The germline V gene has CDR1 DFQATT and CDR2 SNEGSKA (reference sequence). The CDR3 contains 15 residues. V lost 5 bases, J lost 4 bases, and 9 bases stayed unmatched. The CDR3 spells CSARDRVSQNQPQHF. The sequenced part of the CDR3 DNA is TGCAGTGCTCGGGACAGGGTAAGCCAAAATCAGCCC.

This clone was recorded at least ten times. The CDR3 end lies 3 residues beyond the end of the read and is filled in from the germline J gene. V gene TRBV12-3 or TRBV12-4 combines with J gene TRBJ2-3; 11 bases line up with TRBD1. This CDR3 contains 13 residues. CDR3 loop: CASTMDRGRTQYF. The sequenced part of the CDR3 DNA is TGTGCCAGCACCATGGACAGGGGGCGGACG.

This clone appeared many times. Sequencing ends 3 residues short of the CDR3 end; the germline J gene provides the rest. Other nucleotide sequences from this sample produce the same CDR3. The rearrangement joins TRBV30 to TRBJ1-2; the D gene is possibly TRBD1 (6 bases). Looked up from germline, CDR1 is GTSNPN and CDR2 is SVGIG (reference sequence). V was cut by 7 bases and J by 1 base, with 16 bases left in between. The CDR3 spans 14 residues. CDR3 DNA (partial): TGTGCCTCCTCAGGGGTGGCCCTTAACTATGGC. This translates into CASSGVALNYG. In full, the CDR3 is CASSGVALNYGYTF.

For this clone: The read halts 3 residues ahead of the CDR3 end, with the missing end drawn from the germline J gene. The V and J genes are TRBV5-1 and TRBJ2-5; no firm D call. Germline CDR1 reads SGHRS; CDR2 reads YFSETQ. The CDR3 sequence is 15 residues long. CDR3 loop: CASSLVVSLTDTQYF. The CDR3 bases that were read are TGCGCCAGCAGCTTGGTGGTCAGCCTCACAGATACC.

Note on this clone: The read halts 3 residues ahead of the CDR3 end, with the missing end drawn from the germline J gene. V usage is TRBV6-4 and J usage is TRBJ2-1; 10 nucleotides align to TRBD1. Trimming cost V 0 bases and J 6 bases; bases outside gene matches: 5. Germline-derived CDR1 and CDR2 are MRHNA and SNTAGT. CDR3 length: 16 residues. The CDR3 DNA, read in part, is TGTGCCAGCAGTGACTCGGAGGACAGGGGGGGCAATGAG. Protein product: CASSDSEDRGGNE. The entire CDR3 protein reads CASSDSEDRGGNEQFF.

This clone has only a few counts. The part of the CDR3 DNA that was read is TGTGCCAGCAGCAGACAGGGTGGCGGGGACACTGAA. It translates to CASSRQGGGDTE. The CDR3 reads in full as CASSRQGGGDTEAFF. The rearrangement uses TRBV6-4 and TRBJ1-1; TRBD1 aligns across 7 bases. The CDR3 is cut off 3 residues early in the read; its end comes from the germline J gene. Losses at the gene ends were 6 bases for V and 3 bases for J; bases not matched to a gene: 10. CDR1 and CDR2 (germline): MRHNA, SNTAGT. This CDR3 has 15 amino acids.

This clone was seen repeatedly, ten times or more. The CDR3 extends 3 residues past the end of the read, so its final part is completed from the germline J gene. The chain carries TRBV30 and TRBJ2-7, with 8 bases lining up with TRBD2. J lost 0 bases, V lost 4 bases, and 2 bases had no gene match. CDR1 and CDR2 from the germline V gene are GTSNPN and SVGIG (reference sequence). The CDR3 has 13 residues. The sequenced part of the CDR3 DNA is TGTGCCTGGAAGCGGGGGCCCTCCTACGAG. This gives the protein CAWKRGPSYE. The full CDR3 protein reads CAWKRGPSYEQYF.

This clone was observed many times. The read finishes 3 residues shy of the CDR3 end, and the germline J gene is used to complete it. The chain combines TRBV5-1 with TRBJ2-1; 8 nucleotides match TRBD1. This CDR3 has 14 residues. Germline V gene lookup returns CDR1 SGHRS and CDR2 YFSETQ. With V trimmed by 0 bases and J by 8 bases, 4 bases remained unmatched. CDR3 sequence reads: CASSLDRGEYEQFF. CDR3 bases read: TGCGCCAGCAGCTTGGACAGGGGGGAGTATGAG.

The sample holds many counts of this clone. The read terminates 3 residues ahead of where the CDR3 ends, so the germline J gene completes it. The V gene is TRBV7-2, the J gene TRBJ2-1; TRBD2 matches 9 bases. This CDR3 spans 15 amino acids. Trimming at V came to 5 bases and at J to 0 bases, leaving 2 bases not matched to a gene. The germline gives CDR1 SGHTA, CDR2 FQGNSA. The CDR3 sequence is CASSLSGSSYNEQFF. The sequenced CDR3 bases are TGTGCCAGCAGCCTTAGCGGGAGCTCCTACAATGAG. Filled out from reference TRBV7-2 and TRBJ2-1, the complete variable domain reads GAGVSQSPSNKVTEKGKDVELRCDPISGHTALYWYRQSLGQGLEFLIYFQGNSAPDKSGLPSDRFSAERTGGSVSTLTIQRTQQEDSAVYLCASSLSGSSYNEQFFGPGTRLTVL.

Remarks on this clone: Since a much larger clone is just one base distant, this may be a read error. The CDR3 extends 3 residues past the end of the read, so its final part is completed from the germline J gene. The chain carries TRBV7-8 and TRBJ2-2; no reliable D call. This CDR3 is 17 amino acids long. Germline V CDR1 and CDR2: SGHVS, FQNEAQ. The CDR3 region is CASSLVAEPWSHEKLFF. The covered CDR3 bases are TGTGCCAGCAGCTTAGTTGCGGAGCCCTGGTCGCATGAAAAG.

This clone was seen only a few times. The read stops 3 residues short of the end of the CDR3; the missing end is completed from the germline J gene. This chain uses TRBV7-2 with TRBJ1-2, with TRBD1 matching 7 bases. Germline CDR1 reads SGHTA; CDR2 reads FQGNSA. The CDR3 runs to 13 residues. CDR3 sequence: CASSSGQPNDYTF. The part of the CDR3 DNA that was read is TGTGCCAGCAGCTCGGGACAGCCTAATGAC.

This clone appeared many times. The read ends 3 residues early relative to the CDR3; the germline J gene fills the gap. V usage is TRBV4-2 and J usage is TRBJ2-7; D perhaps matches TRBD1 (6 bases). The germline V gene has CDR1 LGHNA and CDR2 YNFKEQ. This CDR3 is built from 17 residues. V gave up 0 bases and J gave up 3 bases, with 18 bases separating them. This chain's CDR3 is CASSQEMSGVGFYEQYF. The sequenced part of the CDR3 DNA is TGTGCCAGCAGCCAAGAGATGTCAGGGGTAGGATTCTACGAG.

A note on this clone: Read sequence stops 3 residues before the CDR3 end, and the germline J gene provides the missing end. V usage is TRBV18 and J usage is TRBJ1-2; 8 bases match TRBD1. In germline, CDR1 is KGHSH, CDR2 LQKENI. This CDR3 has 12 amino acids. CDR3 DNA (partial): TGTGCCAGCTCAAAGGACAGGGAGCGA. It translates to CASSKDRER. In full, the CDR3 is CASSKDRERYTF.

This clone has a count of ten or more. The CDR3 DNA, read in part, is TGTGCCAGCAGCCCGGGGGCGGGGGAGAGGGAG. It is translated as CASSPGAGERE. The complete CDR3 reads CASSPGAGERELFF. The chain couples TRBV5-5 to TRBJ2-2; tentatively, D is TRBD2 (7 bases). The CDR3 extends 3 residues past the end of the read, so its final part is completed from the germline J gene. Deletions cut 4 bases from V and 9 bases from J, with 16 bases between. The CDR3 spans 14 residues. CDR1 is SGHKS, CDR2 YYEKEE, per germline (reference sequence).

This clone was found many times. The DNA ends 3 residues before the CDR3 does, and the rest of the CDR3 is filled in from the germline J gene. The chain couples TRBV6-2 or TRBV6-3 to TRBJ2-1, with 10 bases that match TRBD2. The CDR3 loop spans 14 amino acids. The V gene's germline CDR1 is MNHEY and CDR2 SVGEGT. After removal of 10 bases from V and 3 bases from J, the junction contained 6 bases not matched to a gene. This chain's CDR3 is CAITKREGYNEQFF. The DNA read from the CDR3 is TGTGCCATCACCAAGCGGGAGGGCTACAATGAG.

On this clone: The sequenced fragment ends 3 residues before the CDR3 boundary, so the rest is inferred from the germline J gene. The rearrangement joins TRBV7-9 to TRBJ1-1; a possible D gene is TRBD1 (6 bases). CDR3 length equals 15 residues. Trimming pared 3 bases from V and 6 bases from J, leaving 17 bases between. Germline V gene data show CDR1 as SEHNR and CDR2 as FQNEAQ (reference sequence). CDR3 sequence: CASSFVTGGSPEAFF. CDR3 bases read: TGTGCCAGCAGCTTCGTGACAGGAGGGTCACCTGAA.

This clone was detected ten times or more. The CDR3 loop is CAWIRTWGTDTQYF. CDR3 DNA (partial): TGTGCCTGGATTCGGACTTGGGGCACAGATACG. The chain combines TRBV30 with TRBJ2-3; weak D call: TRBD2 (5 bases). The read finishes 3 residues shy of the CDR3 end, and the germline J gene is used to complete it. The V gene lost 4 bases and the J gene lost 1 base, with 12 bases spanning the gap. CDR1 GTSNPN and CDR2 SVGIG come from the germline V gene (reference sequence). CDR3 length: 14 residues.

This clone was recorded at least ten times. The read falls 3 residues short of the CDR3 end, and the missing part is taken from the germline J gene. The chain has TRBV12-3 or TRBV12-4 and TRBJ2-7; 9 bases map to TRBD2. V gave up 1 base and J gave up 5 bases; unmatched junction bases: 3. The CDR3 spans 14 residues. The CDR3 reads CASSLGASGNEQYF. The CDR3 DNA, read in part, is TGTGCCAGCAGTTTAGGGGCTAGCGGGAACGAG.

This clone occurred many times. The CDR3 end lies 3 residues beyond the end of the read and is filled in from the germline J gene. The chain uses TRBV7-2 and TRBJ1-1; 8 bases align to TRBD1. The length of the CDR3 is 14 residues. Germline V CDR1 and CDR2: SGHTA, FQGNSA. CDR3 amino acids: CASSSDRAGIEAFF. The part of the CDR3 DNA that was read is TGTGCCAGCAGCTCGGACAGGGCGGGCATAGAG. Together with reference TRBV7-2 and TRBJ1-1, the CDR3 gives the full variable domain: GAGVSQSPSNKVTEKGKDVELRCDPISGHTALYWYRQSLGQGLEFLIYFQGNSAPDKSGLPSDRFSAERTGGSVSTLTIQRTQQEDSAVYLCASSSDRAGIEAFFGQGTRLTVV.

In its sample, this clone was seen many times. The observed sequence ends 3 residues before the CDR3 terminus, with the missing tail filled in from the germline J gene. V is TRBV2 and J is TRBJ2-1, with D possibly matching TRBD1 (6 bases). The CDR3 has 11 residues. CDR1 and CDR2 (germline): SNHLY, FYNNEI. V shed 8 bases and J shed 9 bases, with 11 bases lying between them. The CDR3 bases that were read are TGTGCCAGCCAGGGGTGGAGTGAG. Its protein product is CASQGWSE. The full CDR3 protein reads CASQGWSEQFF.

The sample holds many counts of this clone. The sequence runs out 3 residues before the end of the CDR3; the remainder is reconstructed from the germline J gene. V gene TRBV23-1 combines with J gene TRBJ2-2; a possible D gene is TRBD2 (5 bases). Being an ORF, TRBV23-1 has a function that is uncertain. The CDR3 is 14 amino acids. V lost 2 bases and J 3 bases, leaving 7 bases between the germline ends. This CDR3 is CASSQRGYTGELFF. CDR3 bases read: TGCGCCAGCAGTCAACGAGGGTACACCGGGGAG.